The 21 T cell receptor beta chains presented below share a single source sample, sequenced in a study of cytomegalovirus exposure and HLA in healthy donors (dated by TCRdb to 2017 to 2019). Libraries were prepared through the immunoSEQ multiplex PCR assay. For the multiplex PCR, a mixture combining 60 forward primers for TCR Vbeta segments and 13 reverse primers for TCR Jbeta segments was used. TCRdb obtained this table from immuneACCESS and retained in-frame rearrangements with V and J assigned. These tables miss some clones; where compared with another copy, unresolved V genes account for less than half of the shortfall, and the remainder is unexplained. The table for this sample lists 100,000 to 150,000 clones; less than 80% of them were counted only once. The ten largest clones take up approximately 3.9% of the sample. The sequenced material came from PBMCs. Receptor source: a man in his forties in good health and CMV-seropositive.

This clone was observed a few times. This rearrangement joins TRBV28 to TRBJ1-1; no reliable D call. The length of the CDR3 is 11 residues. Germline V CDR1 and CDR2: MDHEN, SYDVKM. V lost 5 bases to trimming and J lost 1 base, with 2 bases between them. CDR3 nucleotide sequence: TGTGCCAGCAGTCAGAACACTGAAGCTTTCTTT. Translating it yields CASSQNTEAFF.

The CDR3 reads CASSPQGAFGYTF. The CDR3 bases are TGTGCCAGCAGTCCTCAGGGGGCGTTCGGCTACACCTTC. This rearrangement joins TRBV27 to TRBJ1-2; TRBD1 agrees at 8 bases. The CDR3 is 13 residues long. The V segment lost 5 bases and the J segment 8 bases; nucleotides outside the gene matches: 7. Looked up from germline, CDR1 is MNHEY and CDR2 is SMNVEV (reference sequence).

The V and J genes are TRBV5-6 and TRBJ1-5; a weak D match, TRBD1 (5 bases). V dropped 0 bases and J dropped 6 bases, with 10 bases sitting between them. The CDR3 has 14 residues. The germline CDR1 and CDR2 sequences are SGHDT and YYEEEE. This chain's CDR3 is CASSLGRVSQPQHF. The CDR3 DNA reads as TGTGCCAGCAGCTTGGGCAGGGTAAGTCAGCCCCAGCATTTT.

This clone has a handful of counts. This sequence joins TRBV11-2 and TRBJ1-1; 7 bases line up with TRBD1. J was trimmed by 1 base and V by 0 bases; bases with no gene match: 5. Germline CDR1 and CDR2: SGHAT and FQNNGV. The CDR3 has 16 amino acids. CDR3 region: CASSLETGTANTEAFF. Here the CDR3 DNA reads TGTGCCAGCAGCTTAGAAACCGGGACAGCGAACACTGAAGCTTTCTTT.

J is TRBJ1-2 and V is TRBV15, with D possibly being TRBD1 (5 bases). The CDR3 contains 15 residues. The ends were cut back, 0 bases at V and 3 bases at J, with 11 bases in the middle. The germline V gene has CDR1 LNHNV and CDR2 YYDKDF (reference sequence). The DNA for the CDR3 is TGTGCCACCAGCAGAGATCAGGGAGGGCACTATGGCTACACCTTC. Amino acid sequence: CATSRDQGGHYGYTF. Filled out from reference TRBV15 and TRBJ1-2, the complete variable domain reads DAMVIQNPRYQVTQFGKPVTLSCSQTLNHNVMYWYQQKSSQAPKLLFHYYDKDFNNEADTPDNFQSRRPNTSFCFLDIRSPGLGDTAMYLCATSRDQGGHYGYTFGSGTRLTVV.

The count of this clone is one. This sequence joins TRBV9 and TRBJ2-1; 10 positions agree with TRBD2. The CDR3 spans 18 residues. The junction had 16 bases not matched to a gene; V was cut back by 4 bases and J by 6 bases. Per the germline V gene, CDR1 is SGDLS and CDR2 is YYNGEE. The CDR3: CASSPRPLAGPGGNEQFF. The CDR3 bases are TGTGCCAGCAGCCCAAGACCACTAGCGGGGCCTGGTGGCAATGAGCAGTTCTTC.

V and J are TRBV4-1 and TRBJ2-7, with TRBD2 matching 9 bases. The V gene's germline CDR1 is MGHRA and CDR2 YSYEKL. V gave up 1 base and J gave up 4 bases; unmatched junction bases: 8. The CDR3 is 16 residues long. CDR3 sequence: CASSQVLGAGGYEQYF. The CDR3 DNA reads TGCGCCAGCAGCCAAGTCCTGGGGGCGGGAGGGTACGAGCAGTACTTC.

In its sample, this clone was seen a few times. This chain connects TRBV29-1 to TRBJ2-5; 12 positions match TRBD1. Germline CDR1 SQVTM, CDR2 ANQGSEA. CDR3 length equals 15 residues. The J segment lost 5 bases and the V segment lost 6 bases, leaving 10 bases of the junction unmatched. The CDR3 sequence: CSVATGTGGLETQYF. The CDR3 DNA reads as TGCAGCGTAGCCACCGGGACAGGGGGCCTTGAGACCCAGTACTTC.

The chain employs TRBV6-5 and TRBJ2-5; TRBD2 matches at 7 bases. Matching the DNA end better, TRBJ2-7 makes the J call doubtful. This CDR3 is 14 amino acids long. The germline gives CDR1 MNHEY, CDR2 SVGAGI. The CDR3, as DNA: TGTGCCAGCAGTCGAAGCGGGGACTCCTACGAGCAGTACTTC. Protein: CASSRSGDSYEQYF.

This chain joins TRBV10-1 and TRBJ2-3; 7 nucleotides line up with TRBD2. The CDR3 contains 16 residues. Trimming at V came to 10 bases and at J to 0 bases, leaving 13 bases not matched to a gene. Per germline, CDR1 WNHNN and CDR2 SYGVQD (reference sequence). The CDR3 region is CATLGGGPYSTDTQYF. In DNA form, the CDR3 reads TGCGCCACCCTGGGGGGAGGGCCCTATAGCACAGATACGCAGTATTTT.

The chain recombines TRBV6-1 with TRBJ2-2; no reliable D call. Germline CDR1 reads MNHNS; CDR2 reads SASEGT. This CDR3 comprises 12 residues. The V and J ends lost 6 bases and 4 bases respectively, with 6 bases between them. Here the CDR3 reads CASRAATGELFF. In DNA, the CDR3 is TGTGCCAGCAGGGCGGCCACCGGGGAGCTGTTTTTT.

The chain recombines TRBV5-1 with TRBJ2-2; TRBD2 aligns across 8 bases. From germline, CDR1 is SGHRS and CDR2 YFSETQ. V shed 0 bases and J 5 bases; nucleotides not matched to a gene: 9. The CDR3 totals 17 residues. As DNA, the CDR3 is TGCGCCAGCAGCTTGGGTCCCGGGGGGGCCCTAACCGGGGAGCTGTTTTTT. It specifies CASSLGPGGALTGELFF.

In DNA form, the CDR3 reads TGTGCCAGCAGCTTAGTTTCGGCAGCGGGAGGTAATGAGCAGTTCTTC. Translated, it gives CASSLVSAAGGNEQFF. This chain links TRBV11-3 with TRBJ2-1, with 9 bases fitting TRBD2. This CDR3 contains 16 residues. With 1 base clipped from V and 7 bases from J, the junction kept 8 bases outside the gene matches. Germline CDR1 reads SGHNT; CDR2 reads YENEEA.

The chain joins TRBV4-2 to TRBJ1-3; D remains unclear. Germline CDR1 LGHNA, CDR2 YNFKEQ. CDR3 length: 16 amino acids. Trimming cost V 0 bases and J 1 base, with 10 bases left between them. In nucleotides, the CDR3 is TGTGCCAGCAGCCAAGAGGTGGAGACTTCTGGAAACACCATATATTTT. Translation: CASSQEVETSGNTIYF.

The chain couples TRBV9 to TRBJ2-3; 7 bases agree with TRBD1. The CDR3 covers 16 residues. Germline lookup yields CDR1 SGDLS and CDR2 YYNGEE. The V gene end was trimmed by 0 bases and the J gene end by 2 bases; junction bases not matched to a gene: 6. The CDR3 reads CASSVEQGIATDTQYF. Written as DNA, the CDR3 is TGTGCCAGCAGCGTAGAACAGGGGATTGCCACAGATACGCAGTATTTT.

CDR3: CASSLWGTSEVNEQFF. The DNA of the CDR3 is TGTGCCAGCAGTTTATGGGGGACTAGCGAAGTCAATGAGCAGTTCTTC. The chain uses TRBV28 and TRBJ2-1; TRBD2 matches at 10 bases. Looked up from germline, CDR1 is MDHEN and CDR2 is SYDVKM. Trimming cost V 0 bases and J 6 bases; bases outside gene matches: 5. The CDR3 has 16 amino acids.

The chain has TRBV6-5 and TRBJ1-2; D call uncertain. The germline V gene encodes CDR1 MNHEY and CDR2 SVGAGI. This CDR3 contains 13 residues. V lost 5 bases, J lost 4 bases, and 11 bases lay in between. The CDR3 DNA sequence: TGTGCCAGCAGTCCTCCGGGGAGCTATGGCTACACCTTC. Residues: CASSPPGSYGYTF.

The rearrangement uses TRBV19 and TRBJ2-2, with TRBD2 as a possible D gene (6 bases). Trimming cost V 7 bases and J 1 base, with 16 bases left between them. Looked up from germline, CDR1 is LNHDA and CDR2 is SQIVND (reference sequence). The CDR3 extends over 16 amino acids. CDR3 nucleotides: TGTGCCAGTATCCAGGGTTGGCGGGAGAACACCGGGGAGCTGTTTTTT. This sequence encodes CASIQGWRENTGELFF.

This clone occurred a few times. The chain has TRBV2 and TRBJ1-3, with D possibly being TRBD1 (5 bases). V gave up 4 bases and J gave up 2 bases, with 9 bases separating them. Germline V gene sequence: CDR1 SNHLY, CDR2 FYNNEI. This CDR3 is built from 14 residues. In DNA, the CDR3 is TGTGCCAGCAGTGCTTTAGGGGCTGGAAACACCATATATTTT. Translating it yields CASSALGAGNTIYF.

The chain has TRBV7-2 and TRBJ1-1, with no clear D. Germline CDR1 reads SGHTA; CDR2 reads FQGNSA. This CDR3 spans 15 amino acids. Trimming removed 5 bases at V and 2 bases at J, with 15 bases between. CDR3 nucleotide sequence: TGTGCCAGCAGCCCAAGCGGCAGCTTAAACACTGAAGCTTTCTTT. Its protein is CASSPSGSLNTEAFF.

V gene TRBV10-1 combines with J gene TRBJ2-1; 14 nucleotides agree with TRBD2. The V segment lost 0 bases and the J segment 5 bases; nucleotides outside the gene matches: 6. The CDR3 has 18 amino acids. CDR1 is WNHNN, CDR2 SYGVQD, per germline (reference sequence). CDR3 DNA sequence: TGCGCCAGCAGTGAGTCCAGGGGGACTAGCGGGAGAGACAATGAGCAGTTCTTC. It yields the protein CASSESRGTSGRDNEQFF.